This T cell receptor (beta chain) was recovered during a study of CD8 T cells in ankylosing spondylitis. Of note for this clonotype: Its cognate antigen is unknown.

Construction of TCR beta libraries was performed using quantitative 5'-RACE with molecular barcodes. TCRdb re-analysed the 5' RACE reads in MiXCR, keeping a single row per CDR3 protein. The table includes under 250,000 distinct CDR3 sequences, about 30% detected once. V dropped 3 bases and J dropped 4 bases, with 10 bases sitting between them. The CDR3 length is 14 residues. Study-wide results and limits: Disease-linked clones bore a CD8+ phenotype, appearing relatively rarely in peripheral blood. Disease-linked clones were reportedly significantly enriched in matched ankylosing spondylitis synovial fluid.

The TCR comes from a male donor with ankylosing spondylitis or in good health (not recorded which). Material for sequencing was blood, either unsorted or a sorted T cell fraction (not recorded which). The V call is TRBV12-3 or TRBV12-4, the J call TRBJ1-5; the D gene is possibly TRBD1 (6 bases). CDR3 loop: CASSLDSPNQPQHF. CDR3 nucleotide sequence: TGTGCCAGCAGTTTGGACAGCCCAAATCAGCCCCAGCATTTT.